Reported below is one T cell receptor beta chain. This sample stems from a study of shared clonotypes between healthy human individuals. CD45RO-negative cells were positively selected for CCR7, leaving out terminally differentiated effector memory CD45RA+ cells. V lost 0 bases and J lost 6, with 12 bases in between. This CDR3 has 15 residues. Germline lookup yields CDR1 SGDLS and CDR2 YYNGEE. Assay used: immunoSEQ multiplex PCR; TCRdb lists only in-frame clones, some missing. Counted here are around 1.9 million clones, about 92% occurring once; the ten biggest clones make up 1.5% to 2%. The clonotype was recovered from a man younger than 30 in good health. Some clones in this sample may be carry-over from other donors' samples. Sample: naive CD8+ T cells from PBMCs. This rearrangement joins TRBV9 to TRBJ2-2, with a possible D match to TRBD1 (5 bases). The CDR3 reads CASSVVSGYPGELFF. The CDR3 nucleotides read TGTGCCAGCAGCGTAGTCTCAGGGTACCCCGGGGAGCTGTTTTTT. The full variable domain, rest sourced from reference TRBV9 and TRBJ2-2, is DSGVTQTPKHLITATGQRVTLRCSPRSGDLSVYWYQQSLDQGLQFLIQYYNGEERAKGNILERFSAQQFPDLHSELNLSSLELGDSALYFCASSVVSGYPGELFFGEGSRLTVL.